What follows is one T cell receptor (beta chain) and its context. The data belong to a study of regulatory and conventional T cells in breast cancer. Per germline, CDR1 SEHNR and CDR2 FQNEAQ (reference sequence). The V gene lost 4 bases and the J gene lost 5 bases, with 12 bases spanning the gap. There are 14 residues in the CDR3. TCRdb re-derived calls from the PCR reads in MiXCR, one entry per CDR3 protein. The table records about 10,000 distinct CDR3 sequences, just under 35% of them present only once. Sequencing was done on a sample of conventional T cells from blood. The gene calls are TRBV7-9 and TRBJ2-1; D is ambiguous. This receptor was obtained from a male donor in good health. The CDR3 loop is CASSWTATDNEQFF. CDR3 DNA: TGTGCCAGCAGCTGGACCGCCACAGACAATGAGCAGTTCTTC.